This T cell receptor beta chain emerged from a study of T cell responses to AZD1222 COVID-19 vaccine. Whole-study findings and limits: Clonal diversity may have been underestimated, and the donors were mostly white British, with more females than males.

TCRdb's copy holds only in-frame clones and misses some; the assay was immunoSEQ multiplex PCR. The table records about 150,000 clones, around 85% of them present only once. With 5 bases clipped from V and 5 bases from J, the junction kept 9 bases outside the gene matches. The CDR3 has 14 residues. CDR1 SGHRS and CDR2 YFSETQ come from the germline V gene. Remarks on this clone: No antigen is known for it.

This TCR came from an adult who had recovered from COVID-19. The sequences come from peripheral blood, collected after recovery from COVID-19. The gene calls are TRBV5-1 and TRBJ2-7; TRBD2 matches 8 bases. CDR3 bases: TGCGCCAGCAGTCTCAGCGGGAGTCCCAACGAGCAGTACTTC. Translated: CASSLSGSPNEQYF.